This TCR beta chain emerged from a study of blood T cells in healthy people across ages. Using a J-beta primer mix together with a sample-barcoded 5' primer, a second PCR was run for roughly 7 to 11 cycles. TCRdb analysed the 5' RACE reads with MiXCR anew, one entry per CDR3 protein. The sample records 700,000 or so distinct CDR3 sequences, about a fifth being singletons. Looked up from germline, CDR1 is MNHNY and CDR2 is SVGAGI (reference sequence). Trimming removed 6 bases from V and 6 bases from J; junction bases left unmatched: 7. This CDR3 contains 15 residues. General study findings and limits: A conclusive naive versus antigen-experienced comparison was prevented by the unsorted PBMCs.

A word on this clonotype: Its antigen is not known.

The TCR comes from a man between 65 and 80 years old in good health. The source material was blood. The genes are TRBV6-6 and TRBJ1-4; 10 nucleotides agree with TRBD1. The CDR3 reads CASRRQGAGYEKLFF. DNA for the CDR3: TGTGCCAGCAGGCGACAGGGGGCAGGTTATGAAAAACTGTTTTTT.